The clone carrying this TCR beta chain came up many times. This specimen belongs to a study of prognosis after radiotherapy for stage I lung cancer. Whole-study context: At a biologically effective dose of at least 100 Gy and in 3 to 5 fractions, SBRT was the radiotherapy delivered.

The germline V gene encodes CDR1 MDHEN and CDR2 SYDVKM. The V and J ends lost 3 bases and 5 bases respectively, with 16 bases between them. This CDR3 comprises 15 residues. Genomic DNA served as the source from which two-round multiplex PCR generated TCR beta CDR3 amplicons. It was primers specific to each TRBV and TRBJ gene that first-round PCR used. TCRdb called the multiplex PCR reads again in MiXCR, with one record for every CDR3 protein. The table records around 14,000 distinct CDR3 sequences, approximately 30% of them present only once. Material: PBMCs, obtained before or after stereotactic body radiation therapy (not recorded which). The V call is TRBV28, the J call TRBJ1-1; TRBD1 might be the D (6 bases). The clonotype was recovered from a donor of 50 years or more with non-small cell lung cancer. CDR3 nucleotides: TGTGCCAGCAGTTTGGGGCTAGGGGGTCTGACTGAAGCTTTCTTT. Its translation is CASSLGLGGLTEAFF.